The 8 T cell receptor beta chains presented below share a single source sample, sequenced in a study of vaccination effects on CD4 cells after COVID-19. Cultured cells yielded isolated CD4+ T cells after approximately nine days. Antigens for these TCRs are unknown. Produced via immunoSEQ multiplex PCR; TCRdb's table is partial and in-frame only. The sample holds fewer than 40,000 clones, approximately 70% seen once. Sequencing used CD4+ T cells from PBMCs cultured without peptide, obtained before COVID-19 vaccination. These receptors were taken from a human donor who received a COVID-19 vaccine.

The gene calls are TRBV2 and TRBJ2-1; the D gene is possibly TRBD2 (5 bases). The germline gives CDR1 SNHLY, CDR2 FYNNEI. This CDR3 is built from 12 residues. Trimming removed 5 bases from V and 10 bases from J, with 12 bases in between. The CDR3 sequence: CASSSRGLEQFF. CDR3 DNA: TGTGCCAGCAGTTCTCGGGGTTTGGAGCAGTTCTTC. Based on the CDR3 plus reference TRBV2 and TRBJ2-1, the full variable domain is EPEVTQTPSHQVTQMGQEVILRCVPISNHLYFYWYRQILGQKVEFLVSFYNNEISEKSEIFDDQFSVERPDGSNFTLKIRSTKLEDSAMYFCASSSRGLEQFFGPGTRLTVL.

The chain carries TRBV7-9 and TRBJ2-5; 7 positions agree with TRBD2. This CDR3 is built from 13 residues. Germline assignment: CDR1 SEHNR and CDR2 FQNEAQ (reference sequence). The V gene end was trimmed by 1 base and the J gene end by 5 bases; junction bases not matched to a gene: 1. The CDR3 is CASSLVGGETQYF. The CDR3 nucleotides read TGTGCCAGCAGCTTAGTCGGGGGGGAGACCCAGTACTTC. Full variable domain (outside the CDR3, taken from reference TRBV7-9 and TRBJ2-5): DTGVSQNPRHKITKRGQNVTFRCDPISEHNRLYWYRQTLGQGPEFLTYFQNEAQLEKSRLLSDRFSAERPKGSFSTLEIQRTEQGDSAMYLCASSLVGGETQYFGPGTRLLVL.

There are a few counts of this clone. The genes are TRBV25-1 and TRBJ1-1; D is unresolved. V dropped 5 bases and J dropped 3 bases, with 4 bases sitting between them. The V gene's germline CDR1 is MGHDK and CDR2 SYGVNS. CDR3 length: 11 residues. The CDR3 nucleotides are TGTGCCAGCAGTTTGTACACTGAAGCTTTCTTT. This encodes CASSLYTEAFF. The full variable domain, rest sourced from reference TRBV25-1 and TRBJ1-1, is EADIYQTPRYLVIGTGKKITLECSQTMGHDKMYWYQQDPGMELHLIHYSYGVNSTEKGDLSSESTVSRIRTEHFPLTLESARPSHTSQYLCASSLYTEAFFGQGTRLTVV.

This rearrangement joins TRBV19 to TRBJ1-4; 9 nucleotides align to TRBD1. V trimming: 10 bases; J trimming: 7 bases; junction bases outside the gene matches: 13. Germline-derived CDR1 and CDR2 are LNHDA and SQIVND (reference sequence). The CDR3 totals 15 residues. Here the CDR3 DNA reads TGTGCCACCTACGGAGGGGGACAGGGTATTGAAAAACTGTTTTTT. Encoded protein: CATYGGGQGIEKLFF.

V usage is TRBV27 and J usage is TRBJ2-1; 7 nucleotides align to TRBD2. Germline CDR1 is MNHEY and CDR2 is SMNVEV (reference sequence). This CDR3 has 12 residues. The ends lost 7 bases at V and 5 bases at J; junction bases unmatched: 2. The CDR3 nucleotides read TGTGCCAGCACGGGGACTAACAATGAGCAGTTCTTC. Its translation is CASTGTNNEQFF.

This clone was seen more than once but under ten times. The V call is TRBV5-1, the J call TRBJ1-3, with unresolved D. The CDR3 has 12 amino acids. The V end lost 0 bases, the J end lost 4 bases, and 2 bases lay between the germline ends. CDR1 is SGHRS and CDR2 is YFSETQ in the germline V gene. The CDR3 DNA reads as TGCGCCAGCAGCTTGGACGGAAACACCATATATTTT. Translating it yields CASSLDGNTIYF. The complete variable domain, with remaining parts taken from reference TRBV5-1 and TRBJ1-3, reads KAGVTQTPRYLIKTRGQQVTLSCSPISGHRSVSWYQQTPGQGLQFLFEYFSETQRNKGNFPGRFSGRQFSNSRSEMNVSTLELGDSALYLCASSLDGNTIYFGEGSWLTVV.

This clone has a handful of counts. The V and J genes are TRBV18 and TRBJ1-1, with D uncertain. Germline V gene lookup returns CDR1 KGHSH and CDR2 LQKENI. The CDR3 loop spans 14 amino acids. Trimming removed 1 base at V and 1 base at J, with 7 bases between. CDR3 protein: CASSPQGRNTEAFF. DNA of the CDR3: TGTGCCAGCTCACCACAGGGTCGGAACACTGAAGCTTTCTTT. The full variable domain, its missing parts supplied by reference TRBV18 and TRBJ1-1, is NAGVMQNPRHLVRRRGQEARLRCSPMKGHSHVYWYRQLPEEGLKFMVYLQKENIIDESGMPKERFSAEFPKEGPSILRIQQVVRGDSAAYFCASSPQGRNTEAFFGQGTRLTVV.

This clone came up a few times. The rearrangement joins TRBV13 to TRBJ2-2, with D hard to call. The length of the CDR3 is 14 residues. With 5 bases removed from V and 4 bases from J, the gap between germline ends came to 11 bases. Looked up from germline, CDR1 is PRHDT and CDR2 is FYEKMQ (reference sequence). The CDR3 coding sequence is TGTGCCAGCAGCCGCGGACGACCCACCGGGGAGCTGTTTTTT. Encoded protein: CASSRGRPTGELFF.